This paragraph covers one T cell receptor (beta chain) sequence. These data are taken from a study of OX40 agonist ivuxolimab in advanced cancers. In the study overall: Hepatocellular carcinoma, melanoma, renal cell or head and neck cancer affected the dose-escalation patients. Two patients with cutaneous melanoma and one with hepatocellular carcinoma, three in total, showed partial responses.

Assay: immunoSEQ multiplex PCR; the TCRdb copy retains only in-frame clones and omits some. Of tens of thousands of clones detected, more than 70% appear once; the ten largest clones hold around 0.56%. In germline, CDR1 is MGHDK, CDR2 SYGVNS. There are 13 residues in the CDR3. Trimming took off 2 bases at V and 15 bases at J, with 16 bases between the two ends. V and J are TRBV25-1 and TRBJ1-4; a weak D match, TRBD1 (5 bases). This specimen consisted of CD4+ or CD8+ T cells sorted from blood, obtained in a trial of the OX40 agonist ivuxolimab. The sequence derives from an adult with an advanced solid tumor such as melanoma, head and neck, liver or kidney cancer. In DNA form, the CDR3 reads TGTGCCAGCAGTGAACTCTTGGGAGGGGTGGTGTTTTTT. Protein sequence: CASSELLGGVVFF.